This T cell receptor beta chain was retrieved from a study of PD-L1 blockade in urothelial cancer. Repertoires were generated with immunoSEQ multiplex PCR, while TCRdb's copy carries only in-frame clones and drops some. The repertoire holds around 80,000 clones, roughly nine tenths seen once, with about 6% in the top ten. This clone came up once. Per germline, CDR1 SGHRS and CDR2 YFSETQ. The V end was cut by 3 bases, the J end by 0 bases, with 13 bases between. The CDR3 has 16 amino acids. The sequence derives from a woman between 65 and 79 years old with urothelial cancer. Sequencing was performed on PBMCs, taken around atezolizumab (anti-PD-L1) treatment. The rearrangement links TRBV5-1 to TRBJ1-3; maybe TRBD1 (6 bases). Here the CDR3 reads CASSSGGGSSGNTIYF. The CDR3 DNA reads TGCGCCAGCAGCTCGGGCGGGGGCAGCTCTGGAAACACCATATATTTT.